A selection of T cell receptor beta chains follows, all from one sample in a study of technical replicates of blood from several donors. Using immunoSEQ multiplex PCR, the repertoire was profiled, and TCRdb retains in-frame clones only, with some absent. The table shows about 69,000 clones, with roughly 88% occurring only once. The sample taken for sequencing was PBMCs. The receptors shown here come from a human donor in good health. Some clones in this sample may be carry-over from other donors' samples. Each CDR3 is given with its conserved first and last residue. A D gene is named only where the DNA matches it firmly. The listing skips clone size in some rows; elsewhere it reads once, few, many or a size class.

V,J,size,D,length,CDR3,DNA
TRBV5-5,TRBJ1-2,once,.,16,CASSVKGDGTNYGYTF,TGTGCCAGCAGCGTGAAGGGGGACGGTACTAACTATGGCTACACCTTC
TRBV21-1,TRBJ2-6,.,.,17,CASSKEQGAAGANVLTF,TGTGCCAGCAGCAAAGAACAGGGGGCGGCTGGGGCCAACGTCCTGACTTTC
TRBV12-5,TRBJ1-1,.,.,13,CASGPTGNTEAFF,TGTGCTAGTGGCCCCACAGGGAATACTGAAGCTTTCTTT
TRBV6-6,TRBJ2-2,.,.,13,CASTASSTGELFF,TGTGCCAGCACAGCGTCGAGCACCGGGGAGCTGTTTTTT
TRBV4-2,TRBJ2-7,.,TRBD2,13,CATASGGADEQYF,TGTGCCACCGCTAGCGGGGGGGCCGACGAGCAGTACTTC
TRBV19,TRBJ1-1,.,TRBD1,16,CASSNGQGARNTEAFF,TGTGCCAGTAGTAATGGACAGGGGGCGAGGAACACTGAAGCTTTCTTT
TRBV18,TRBJ2-2,.,.,18,CASSPVQVTKRDTGELFF,TGTGCCAGCTCACCAGTACAGGTTACCAAAAGGGACACCGGGGAGCTGTTTTTT
TRBV5-1,TRBJ1-1,.,.,14,CASSVGALAGEAFF,TGCGCCAGCAGCGTGGGGGCGCTGGCAGGGGAAGCTTTCTTT
TRBV4-2,TRBJ2-5,.,TRBD1,17,CASSQVSPLAGGETQYF,TGTGCCAGCAGCCAAGTTTCCCCTCTGGCAGGGGGAGAGACCCAGTACTTC
TRBV7-9,TRBJ2-1,.,TRBD2,16,CASSLSVGRLGNEQFF,TGTGCCAGCAGCTTATCTGTCGGGAGGCTCGGGAATGAGCAGTTCTTC
TRBV9,TRBJ2-3,.,.,15,CASTEGAAPTDTQYF,TGTGCCAGCACCGAGGGCGCGGCCCCGACAGATACGCAGTATTTT
TRBV2,TRBJ2-3,.,.,12,CASSYRTDTQYF,TGTGCCAGCAGTTATCGGACAGATACGCAGTATTTT
TRBV19,TRBJ1-1,.,.,12,CASSIGATEAFF,TGTGCCAGTAGTATAGGAGCGACTGAAGCTTTCTTT
TRBV6-4,TRBJ2-7,.,TRBD2,16,CASRHTRWTSGVEQYF,TGTGCCAGCAGACATACGCGGTGGACTAGCGGGGTTGAGCAGTACTTC
TRBV5-1,TRBJ2-2,.,.,13,CASQTGDTGELFF,TGCGCCAGTCAGACAGGAGACACCGGGGAGCTGTTTTTT
TRBV4-1,TRBJ2-1,.,TRBD2,16,CASSLRSWTSGGATVF,TGCGCCAGCAGCCTACGATCGTGGACTAGCGGGGGCGCCACGGTCTTC
TRBV7-2,TRBJ2-7,.,TRBD1,14,CASSLQGQGYRQYF,TGTGCCAGCAGCTTACAGGGACAGGGATATCGGCAGTACTTC
TRBV5-6,TRBJ1-5,.,.,16,CASSLATGLNNQPQHF,TGTGCCAGCAGCTTGGCCACAGGGCTTAACAATCAGCCCCAGCATTTT
TRBV7-2,TRBJ2-2,once,TRBD1,16,CASSRRGTGYTGELFF,TGTGCCAGCAGCCGAAGGGGGACAGGGTACACCGGGGAGCTGTTTTTT
TRBV11-2,TRBJ1-2,.,.,15,CASSLVSGASYGYTF,TGTGCCAGCAGCTTAGTCTCGGGAGCCAGCTATGGCTACACCTTC
TRBV2,TRBJ2-7,.,.,12,CASRGDSYEQYF,TGTGCCAGCAGAGGGGACTCCTACGAGCAGTACTTC
TRBV27,TRBJ2-2,large,TRBD1,16,CASSPKTGGRARELFF,TGTGCCAGCAGTCCGAAAACAGGGGGACGCGCCCGGGAGCTGTTTTTT
TRBV7-9,TRBJ2-7,.,.,15,CASSLAAGRSYEQYF,TGTGCCAGCAGCTTAGCGGCAGGGCGGTCGTACGAGCAGTACTTC
TRBV20-1,TRBJ2-3,.,.,11,CSARPLAAQYF,TGCAGTGCTAGACCGCTAGCCGCGCAGTATTTT
TRBV6-4,TRBJ1-2,.,.,16,CASSDSPEDGVGGYTF,TGTGCCAGCAGTGACTCGCCGGAGGACGGAGTAGGTGGCTACACCTTC